These T cell receptor beta chains were read from a single sample in a study of cytomegalovirus exposure and HLA in healthy donors. Assay: immunoSEQ multiplex PCR; the TCRdb copy retains only in-frame clones and omits some. The table shows nearly 110,000 clones, with 75% occurring only once. Sequences were obtained from PBMCs. The source is a man aged 40-50 years in good health and CMV-seronegative. Each CDR3 is given without its conserved first and last residue.

J	length	V	CDR3
TRBJ2-7	16	TRBV13	ASSSRLAGGPLDNEQY
TRBJ1-5	10	TRBV18	ASSRGNQPQH
TRBJ1-5	14	TRBV7-2	ASSLDAGASNQPQH
TRBJ1-6	14	TRBV2	ASSAGQGGNGAPLH
TRBJ1-1	16	TRBV9	ASSPREGDRGRNTEAF
TRBJ1-2	17	TRBV2	ASSDPRRIGGDINYGYT
TRBJ2-7	15	TRBV19	ASSTPDPGQGTYEQY
TRBJ2-5	14	TRBV7-2	ASSLNAIRGQETQY
TRBJ1-2	11	TRBV29-1	SVTGGATYGYT
TRBJ1-2	11	TRBV27	ASRATGNYGYT
TRBJ2-1	11	TRBV2	ASWGGEYNEQF
TRBJ2-1	13	TRBV7-9	ASSFPGQGYNEQF
TRBJ2-3	13	TRBV5-1	ASSMQGRATDTQY
TRBJ1-6	13	TRBV18	ASSTSRGDNSPLH
TRBJ2-2	13	TRBV7-9	ASSFSGGASGELF
TRBJ2-1	16	TRBV2	ASSDLTSGGAGYNEQF
TRBJ2-1	11	TRBV9	ASSADRVDEQF
TRBJ1-5	12	TRBV7-2	ASSRDSSNQPQH
TRBJ2-3	12	TRBV29-1	SVSGGRGTNTQY
TRBJ2-3	14	TRBV19	ASSPGLAGITDTQY
TRBJ1-1	12	TRBV5-6	ASSLRTQNTEAF
TRBJ1-1	12	TRBV5-8	ASSPNRDNTEAF
TRBJ1-5	13	TRBV6-1	ASSEKSGGGQPQH
TRBJ1-5	14	TRBV28	ASSPAGTGGNQPQH
TRBJ1-2	13	TRBV6-5	ASTGGTGGFYGYT
TRBJ2-5	13	TRBV5-1	ASSTAGHPQETQY
TRBJ2-7	13	TRBV13	ASSLGWGRTYEQY
TRBJ1-1	14	TRBV7-9	ASSLMNTNYGLEAF
TRBJ2-1	15	TRBV4-1	ASSRLTSGGARNEQF
TRBJ1-4	17	TRBV5-5	ASSLGPGQGAGTNEKLF
TRBJ2-7	11	TRBV7-8	ASSLVQVSEQY
TRBJ2-1	13	TRBV10-2	ASRFSGGLTGEQF
TRBJ2-5	14	TRBV6-6	ASSSTGGGGFETQY
TRBJ2-5	14	TRBV5-4	ASSSIIGGATKTQY
TRBJ2-3	13	TRBV11-2	ASSPTSGGTDTQY
TRBJ1-2	12	TRBV7-8	ASSATENTYGYT
TRBJ2-1	13	TRBV2	ASSPPGHQYNEQF
TRBJ2-7	12	TRBV6-5	ASSYGRDPYEQY
TRBJ2-5	10	TRBV29-1	SVVGQQETQY
TRBJ1-6	13	TRBV2	ASRGQGLEGSPLH
TRBJ2-7	13	TRBV11-2	ASSLGLAESYEQY
TRBJ2-2	15	TRBV15	ATSRPGQGAHTGELF
TRBJ2-7	11	TRBV2	ASSAGLVLEQY
TRBJ2-7	13	TRBV5-1	ASSSLQGSDYEQY
TRBJ2-1	14	TRBV4-1	ASSQDQGGAYNEQF
TRBJ1-6	13	TRBV7-8	ASSLKGTDHSPLH
TRBJ1-2	12	TRBV5-4	ASSSGTGGYGYT
TRBJ2-1	14	TRBV28	ASRQTPTPRGHEQF
TRBJ2-3	13	TRBV5-1	ASSSTLAGGHTQY
TRBJ1-2	12	TRBV5-1	ASAQGDFNYGYT
TRBJ1-1	10	TRBV7-9	SSRQLNTEAF
TRBJ2-3	13	TRBV9	ASSVRGSGGDTQY